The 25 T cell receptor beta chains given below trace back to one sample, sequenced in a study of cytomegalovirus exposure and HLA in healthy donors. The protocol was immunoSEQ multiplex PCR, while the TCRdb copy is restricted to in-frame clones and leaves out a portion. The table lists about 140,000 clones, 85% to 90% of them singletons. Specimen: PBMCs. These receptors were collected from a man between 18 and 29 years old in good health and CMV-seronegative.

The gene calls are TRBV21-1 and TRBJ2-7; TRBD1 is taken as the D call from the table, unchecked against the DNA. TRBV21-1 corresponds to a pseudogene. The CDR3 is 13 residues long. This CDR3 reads CASSIGQFNEQYF. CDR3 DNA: TGTGCCAGCAGCATCGGACAGTTCAACGAGCAGTACTTC.

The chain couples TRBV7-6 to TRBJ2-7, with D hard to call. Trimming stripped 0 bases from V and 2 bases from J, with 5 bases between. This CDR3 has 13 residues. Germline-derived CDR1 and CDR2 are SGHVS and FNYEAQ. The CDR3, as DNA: TGTGCCAGCAGCTTAGCGCTAGCCTACGAGCAGTACTTC. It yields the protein CASSLALAYEQYF. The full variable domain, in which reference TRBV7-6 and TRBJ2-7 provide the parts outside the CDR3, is GAGVSQSPRYKVTKRGQDVALRCDPISGHVSLYWYRQALGQGPEFLTYFNYEAQQDKSGLPNDRFSAERPEGSISTLTIQRTEQRDSAMYRCASSLALAYEQYFGPGTRLTVT.

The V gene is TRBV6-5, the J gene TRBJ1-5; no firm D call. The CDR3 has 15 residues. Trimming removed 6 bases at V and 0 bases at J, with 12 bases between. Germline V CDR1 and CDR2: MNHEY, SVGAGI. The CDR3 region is CASSPSTYSNQPQHF. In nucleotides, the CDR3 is TGTGCCAGCAGCCCGAGTACTTATAGCAATCAGCCCCAGCATTTT.

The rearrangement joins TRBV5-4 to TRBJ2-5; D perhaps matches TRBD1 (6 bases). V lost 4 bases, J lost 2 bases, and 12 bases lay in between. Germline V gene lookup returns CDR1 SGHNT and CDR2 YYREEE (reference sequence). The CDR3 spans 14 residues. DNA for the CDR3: TGTGCCAGCAGCGCAGAACAGGGTCAAGAGACCCAGTACTTC. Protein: CASSAEQGQETQYF. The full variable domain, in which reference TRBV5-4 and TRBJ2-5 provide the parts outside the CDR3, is ETGVTQSPTHLIKTRGQQVTLRCSSQSGHNTVSWYQQALGQGPQFIFQYYREEENGRGNFPPRFSGLQFPNYSSELNVNALELDDSALYLCASSAEQGQETQYFGPGTRLLVL.

CDR3 region: CASSLYTDYYEQYF. The CDR3 DNA reads as TGTGCCAGCAGCTTGTATACAGACTACTACGAGCAGTACTTC. V usage is TRBV5-4 and J usage is TRBJ2-7; a possible D gene is TRBD2 (5 bases). CDR3 length equals 14 residues. CDR1 and CDR2 from the germline V gene are SGHNT and YYREEE (reference sequence). The V end was cut by 1 base, the J end by 3 bases, with 11 bases between. The full variable domain, in which reference TRBV5-4 and TRBJ2-7 provide the parts outside the CDR3, is ETGVTQSPTHLIKTRGQQVTLRCSSQSGHNTVSWYQQALGQGPQFIFQYYREEENGRGNFPPRFSGLQFPNYSSELNVNALELDDSALYLCASSLYTDYYEQYFGPGTRLTVT.

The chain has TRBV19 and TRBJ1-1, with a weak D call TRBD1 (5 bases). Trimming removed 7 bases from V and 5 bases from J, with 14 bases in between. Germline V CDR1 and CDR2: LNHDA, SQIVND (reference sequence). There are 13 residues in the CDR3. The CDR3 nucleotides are TGTGCCAGTAAGGCCGGGGGACGGACTGAAGCTTTCTTT. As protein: CASKAGGRTEAFF.

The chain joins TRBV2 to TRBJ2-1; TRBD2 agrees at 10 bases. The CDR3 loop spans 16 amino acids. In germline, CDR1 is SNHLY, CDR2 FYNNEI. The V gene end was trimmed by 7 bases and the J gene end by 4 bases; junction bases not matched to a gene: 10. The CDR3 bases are TGTGCCAGCACCCGAAGGGCTAGCGGGAGTTACAATGAGCAGTTCTTC. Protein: CASTRRASGSYNEQFF.

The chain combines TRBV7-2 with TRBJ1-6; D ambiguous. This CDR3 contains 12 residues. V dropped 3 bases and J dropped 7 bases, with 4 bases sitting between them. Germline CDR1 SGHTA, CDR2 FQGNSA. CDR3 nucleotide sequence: TGTGCCAGCAGCTTCTTAAATTCACCCCTCCACTTT. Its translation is CASSFLNSPLHF.

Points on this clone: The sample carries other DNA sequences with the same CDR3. The CDR3 loop reads CASSPGRGGQETQYF. The CDR3, as DNA: TGCGCCAGCAGCCCCGGGAGGGGGGGGCAAGAGACCCAGTACTTC. The rearrangement links TRBV5-1 to TRBJ2-5; TRBD2 aligns across 8 bases. CDR1 and CDR2 (germline): SGHRS, YFSETQ. This CDR3 contains 15 residues. The junction had 7 bases not matched to a gene; V was cut back by 4 bases and J by 2 bases.

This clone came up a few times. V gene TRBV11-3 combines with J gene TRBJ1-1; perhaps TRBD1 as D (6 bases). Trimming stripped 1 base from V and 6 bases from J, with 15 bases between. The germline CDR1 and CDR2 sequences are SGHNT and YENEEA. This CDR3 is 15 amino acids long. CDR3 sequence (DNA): TGTGCCAGCAGCTTAGGGGGTGGGACAACTTCTGAAGCTTTCTTT. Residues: CASSLGGGTTSEAFF. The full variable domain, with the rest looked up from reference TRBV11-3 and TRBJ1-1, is EAGVVQSPRYKIIEKKQPVAFWCNPISGHNTLYWYLQNLGQGPELLIRYENEEAVDDSQLPKDRFSAERLKGVDSTLKIQPAELGDSAVYLCASSLGGGTTSEAFFGQGTRLTVV.

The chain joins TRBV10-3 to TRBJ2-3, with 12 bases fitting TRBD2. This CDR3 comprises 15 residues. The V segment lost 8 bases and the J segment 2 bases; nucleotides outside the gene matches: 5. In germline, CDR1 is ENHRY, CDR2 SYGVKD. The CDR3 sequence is CAIATSGGFTDTQYF. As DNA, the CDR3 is TGTGCCATCGCAACTAGCGGGGGGTTCACAGATACGCAGTATTTT.

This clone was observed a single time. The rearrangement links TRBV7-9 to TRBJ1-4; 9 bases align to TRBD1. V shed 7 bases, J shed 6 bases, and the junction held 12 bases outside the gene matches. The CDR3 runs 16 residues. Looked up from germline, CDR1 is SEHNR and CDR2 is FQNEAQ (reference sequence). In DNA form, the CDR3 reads TGTGCCAGCAAAGTCCTTTACCGGGACAGGGATGAAAAACTGTTTTTT. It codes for CASKVLYRDRDEKLFF.

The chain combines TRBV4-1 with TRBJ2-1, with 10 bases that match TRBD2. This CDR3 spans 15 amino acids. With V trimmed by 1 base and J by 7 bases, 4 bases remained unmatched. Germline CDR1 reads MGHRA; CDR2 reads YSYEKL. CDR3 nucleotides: TGCGCCAGCAGCCAAGGTAGCGGGAGGTATAATGAGCAGTTCTTC. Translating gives CASSQGSGRYNEQFF.

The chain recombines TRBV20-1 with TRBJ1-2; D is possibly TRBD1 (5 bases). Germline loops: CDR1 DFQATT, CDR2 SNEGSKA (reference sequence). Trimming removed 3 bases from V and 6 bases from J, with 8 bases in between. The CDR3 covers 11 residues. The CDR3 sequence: CSASVGDGYTF. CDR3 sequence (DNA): TGCAGTGCTAGTGTAGGGGATGGCTACACCTTC.

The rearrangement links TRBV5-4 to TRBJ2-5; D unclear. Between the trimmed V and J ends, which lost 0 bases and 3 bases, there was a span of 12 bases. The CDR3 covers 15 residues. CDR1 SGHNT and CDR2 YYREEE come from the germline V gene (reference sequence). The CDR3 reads CASSLGAAAEETQYF. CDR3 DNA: TGTGCCAGCAGCTTGGGGGCAGCCGCCGAAGAGACCCAGTACTTC. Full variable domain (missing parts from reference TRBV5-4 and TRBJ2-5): ETGVTQSPTHLIKTRGQQVTLRCSSQSGHNTVSWYQQALGQGPQFIFQYYREEENGRGNFPPRFSGLQFPNYSSELNVNALELDDSALYLCASSLGAAAEETQYFGPGTRLLVL.

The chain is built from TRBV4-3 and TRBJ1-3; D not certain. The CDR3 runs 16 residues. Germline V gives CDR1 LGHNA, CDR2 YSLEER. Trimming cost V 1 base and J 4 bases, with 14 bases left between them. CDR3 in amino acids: CASSQGPPGGGNTIYF. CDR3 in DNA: TGCGCCAGCAGCCAAGGGCCGCCGGGAGGGGGAAACACCATATATTTT.

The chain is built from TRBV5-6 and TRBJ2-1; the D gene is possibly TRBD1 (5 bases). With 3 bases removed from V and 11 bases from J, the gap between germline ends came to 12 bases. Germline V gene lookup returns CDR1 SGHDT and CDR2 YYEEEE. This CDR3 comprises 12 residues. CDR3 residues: CASSWGSDQQFF. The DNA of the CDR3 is TGTGCCAGCAGCTGGGGCAGTGACCAGCAGTTCTTC.

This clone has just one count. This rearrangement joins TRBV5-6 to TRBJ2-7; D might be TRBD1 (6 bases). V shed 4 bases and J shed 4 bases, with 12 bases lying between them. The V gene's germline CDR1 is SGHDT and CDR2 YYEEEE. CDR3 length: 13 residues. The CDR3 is CASSPETGYEQYF. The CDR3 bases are TGTGCCAGCAGCCCCGAAACAGGGTACGAGCAGTACTTC.

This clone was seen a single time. CDR3 protein: CASSLGQGSIPRNYGYTF. The CDR3 nucleotides are TGTGCCAGCAGCTTAGGTCAGGGATCTATACCTCGTAACTATGGCTACACCTTC. The rearrangement uses TRBV11-2 and TRBJ1-2; perhaps TRBD1 as D (5 bases). CDR3 length: 18 amino acids. Trimming pared 1 base from V and 1 base from J, leaving 19 bases between. Germline V CDR1 and CDR2: SGHAT, FQNNGV.

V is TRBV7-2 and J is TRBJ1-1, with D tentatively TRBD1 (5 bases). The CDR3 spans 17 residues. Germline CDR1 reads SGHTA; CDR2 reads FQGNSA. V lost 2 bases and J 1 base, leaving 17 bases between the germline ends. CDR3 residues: CASSLKGRGSKNTEAFF. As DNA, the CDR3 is TGTGCCAGCAGCTTAAAGGGAAGGGGCTCAAAGAACACTGAAGCTTTCTTT.

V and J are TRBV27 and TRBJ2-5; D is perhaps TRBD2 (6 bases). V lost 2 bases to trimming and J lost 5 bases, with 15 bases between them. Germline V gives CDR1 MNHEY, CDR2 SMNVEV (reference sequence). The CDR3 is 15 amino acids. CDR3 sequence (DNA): TGTGCCAGCAGTTTACCCACCGGGGGAGTGGAGACCCAGTACTTC. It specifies CASSLPTGGVETQYF.

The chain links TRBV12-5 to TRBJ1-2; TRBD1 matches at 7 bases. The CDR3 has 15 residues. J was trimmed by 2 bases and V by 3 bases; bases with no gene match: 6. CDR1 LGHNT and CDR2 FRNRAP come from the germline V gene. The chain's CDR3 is CASGFGQVVNYGYTF. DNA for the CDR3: TGTGCTAGTGGTTTCGGACAGGTTGTAAACTATGGCTACACCTTC.

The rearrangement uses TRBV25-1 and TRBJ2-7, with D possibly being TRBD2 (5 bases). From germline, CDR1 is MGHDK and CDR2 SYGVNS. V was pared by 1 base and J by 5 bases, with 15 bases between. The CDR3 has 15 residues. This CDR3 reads CASSESPAGVHEQYF. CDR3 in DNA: TGTGCCAGCAGTGAATCCCCCGCCGGGGTCCACGAGCAGTACTTC.

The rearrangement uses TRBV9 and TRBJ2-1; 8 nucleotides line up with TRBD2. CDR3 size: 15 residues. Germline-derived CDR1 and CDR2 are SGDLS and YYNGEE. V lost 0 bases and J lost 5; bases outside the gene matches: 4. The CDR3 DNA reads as TGTGCCAGCAGCGTAGATAGCGGGACCCACAATGAGCAGTTCTTC. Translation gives CASSVDSGTHNEQFF.

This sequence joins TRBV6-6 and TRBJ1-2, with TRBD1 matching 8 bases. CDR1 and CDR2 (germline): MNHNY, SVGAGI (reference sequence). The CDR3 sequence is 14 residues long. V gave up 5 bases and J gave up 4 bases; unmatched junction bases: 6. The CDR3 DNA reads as TGTGCCAGCAGTAAACAGGGGGATCGCTATGGCTACACCTTC. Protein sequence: CASSKQGDRYGYTF.